Below are 24 T cell receptor beta chains sequenced from a single sample in a study of blood T cell repertoires in COVID-19. Clones were sequenced by immunoSEQ multiplex PCR, and TCRdb holds only the in-frame ones, with some missing. The table shows hundreds of thousands of clones, with approximately 90% occurring only once. Sequences were obtained from PBMCs or T cells enriched from blood (not recorded which). Source of these receptors: a man younger than 45 who had recovered from COVID-19.

The rearrangement links TRBV7-9 to TRBJ2-7, with 9 bases identical to TRBD2. The germline V gene has CDR1 SEHNR and CDR2 FQNEAQ (reference sequence). Unmatched junction bases numbered 11, after V lost 4 bases and J lost 7 bases. This CDR3 spans 15 amino acids. The CDR3 region is CASSSGLAASKEQYF. The CDR3 DNA follows: TGTGCCAGCAGCTCGGGACTAGCTGCTTCCAAAGAGCAGTACTTC. Supplemented by reference TRBV7-9 and TRBJ2-7, the full variable domain reads DTGVSQNPRHKITKRGQNVTFRCDPISEHNRLYWYRQTLGQGPEFLTYFQNEAQLEKSRLLSDRFSAERPKGSFSTLEIQRTEQGDSAMYLCASSSGLAASKEQYFGPGTRLTVT.

The chain combines TRBV30 with TRBJ2-7, with 10 positions matching TRBD2. This CDR3 region has 12 residues. V lost 5 bases, J lost 3 bases, and 1 base stayed unmatched. Germline CDR1 reads GTSNPN; CDR2 reads SVGIG (reference sequence). The CDR3 DNA reads as TGTGCCTGGGGACTAGCGGACTACGAGCAGTACTTC. Amino acids: CAWGLADYEQYF.

This clone was seen only a few times. J is TRBJ2-1 and V is TRBV5-1, with 9 bases fitting TRBD2. CDR1 and CDR2 from the germline V gene are SGHRS and YFSETQ. V gave up 1 base and J gave up 7 bases; unmatched junction bases: 18. The CDR3 spans 19 residues. CDR3 DNA sequence: TGCGCCAGCAGCTTGCCCACCGGACTAGCGCTCTCTCGGATAAATGAGCAGTTCTTC. Translating gives CASSLPTGLALSRINEQFF.

The genes are TRBV10-2 and TRBJ2-3; D is unresolved. The germline CDR1 and CDR2 sequences are WSHSY and SAAADI. The germline V and J ends were trimmed by 10 bases and 3 bases, with 14 bases remaining between them. The CDR3 has 13 residues. The CDR3 sequence: CATDVEETDTQYF. DNA of the CDR3: TGCGCCACTGATGTTGAGGAGACAGATACGCAGTATTTT.

The genes are TRBV19 and TRBJ2-3; 7 nucleotides agree with TRBD1. Trimming took 7 bases from V and 0 from J; bases not matched to a gene: 7. The CDR3 has 15 residues. CDR1 and CDR2 from the germline V gene are LNHDA and SQIVND (reference sequence). The chain's CDR3 is CASTSRGRSTDTQYF. The CDR3, as DNA: TGTGCCAGTACCTCTAGGGGGCGTAGCACAGATACGCAGTATTTT.

The V and J genes are TRBV2 and TRBJ1-1; 8 nucleotides align to TRBD1. Germline CDR1 reads SNHLY; CDR2 reads FYNNEI. This CDR3 has 15 amino acids. V dropped 6 bases and J dropped 4; count of bases not matched to a gene: 10. Written as DNA, the CDR3 is TGTGCCAGCAGCCAGGACAGGGTAGCAAGCACTGAAGCTTTCTTT. It codes for CASSQDRVASTEAFF.

The V and J genes are TRBV27 and TRBJ2-1, with D tentatively TRBD2 (8 bases). The CDR3 runs to 16 residues. Germline V gives CDR1 MNHEY, CDR2 SMNVEV (reference sequence). Trimming removed 10 bases from V and 4 bases from J, with 23 bases in between. CDR3 nucleotide sequence: TGTGCCACGGCCCCTAAGGGGGCGGGAGGATACAATGAGCAGTTCTTC. Protein: CATAPKGAGGYNEQFF.

V usage is TRBV18 and J usage is TRBJ1-4; D not certain. The CDR3 length is 14 residues. The germline V gene encodes CDR1 KGHSH and CDR2 LQKENI. V was cut by 4 bases and J by 5 bases, with 11 bases left in between. CDR3 residues: CASSLGRRNEKLFF. The DNA for the CDR3 is TGTGCCAGCTCACTCGGACGGAGGAATGAAAAACTGTTTTTT.

Here the CDR3 DNA reads TGTGCCAGCATTAGGACAGGGGGTGTCTATGGCTACACCTTC. Amino acid sequence: CASIRTGGVYGYTF. The chain couples TRBV6-5 to TRBJ1-2; TRBD1 aligns across 10 bases. The trim removed 7 bases at V and 4 bases at J, leaving 6 bases unmatched. CDR1 and CDR2 from the germline V gene are MNHEY and SVGAGI. The CDR3 has 14 residues.

V gene TRBV28 combines with J gene TRBJ1-6; D may be TRBD1 (6 bases). The CDR3 has 14 residues. Germline-derived CDR1 and CDR2 are MDHEN and SYDVKM. The V and J ends lost 8 bases and 6 bases respectively, with 14 bases between them. The DNA for the CDR3 is TGTGCCAGCTTATCTCAAGGGGGTAATTCACCCCTCCACTTT. Its translation: CASLSQGGNSPLHF.

The V gene is TRBV5-6, the J gene TRBJ1-2; TRBD1 aligns across 9 bases. Per the germline V gene, CDR1 is SGHDT and CDR2 is YYEEEE. The CDR3 is made up of 19 amino acids. The V and J ends lost 4 bases and 6 bases, in that order; junction bases with no gene match: 22. CDR3 sequence reads: CASSGILPGQGVFVDGYTF. The CDR3 DNA reads as TGTGCCAGCAGCGGAATACTACCGGGACAGGGAGTTTTTGTGGATGGCTACACCTTC.

The chain combines TRBV18 with TRBJ2-7; 9 bases agree with TRBD1. With V trimmed by 0 bases and J by 3 bases, 6 bases remained unmatched. Germline values: CDR1 KGHSH, CDR2 LQKENI. The CDR3 sequence is 16 residues long. The CDR3 DNA is TGTGCCAGCTCACCACCCGGACAGGGGTTATTCTACGAGCAGTACTTC. This codes for CASSPPGQGLFYEQYF.

The rearrangement uses TRBV29-1 and TRBJ2-1; TRBD2 aligns across 11 bases. CDR1 is SQVTM and CDR2 is ANQGSEA in the germline V gene. This CDR3 comprises 14 residues. The V segment lost 6 bases and the J segment 4 bases; nucleotides outside the gene matches: 5. In DNA form, the CDR3 reads TGCAGCGTCACGACTAGCGGGATATACAATGAGCAGTTCTTC. It codes for CSVTTSGIYNEQFF.

The rearrangement joins TRBV9 to TRBJ2-3, with D perhaps TRBD2 (6 bases). In germline, CDR1 is SGDLS, CDR2 YYNGEE. V was cut by 0 bases and J by 6 bases, with 17 bases left in between. CDR3 length equals 16 residues. CDR3 protein: CASSVGDRDSRDTQYF. The CDR3, as DNA: TGTGCCAGCAGCGTAGGGGACCGGGACTCTAGGGATACGCAGTATTTT.

This clone occurred a few times. The rearrangement uses TRBV6-5 and TRBJ1-2; possibly TRBD1 for D (5 bases). CDR1 and CDR2 from the germline V gene are MNHEY and SVGAGI. Trimming took off 4 bases at V and 8 bases at J, with 14 bases between the two ends. The CDR3 has 13 residues. The CDR3 DNA is TGTGCCAGCAGTTCACGGGACTCCCTGGGCTACACCTTC. This gives the protein CASSSRDSLGYTF.

This clone appeared a single time. The rearrangement links TRBV6-1 to TRBJ1-6; 8 positions agree with TRBD1. CDR1 is MNHNS, CDR2 SASEGT, per germline. This CDR3 is 20 amino acids long. Trimming took 0 bases from V and 6 from J; bases not matched to a gene: 16. DNA of the CDR3: TGTGCCAGCAGTGAAGCAGGAAGTCGGGCCTGGACAGGGCGTAATTCACCCCTCCACTTT. It is translated as CASSEAGSRAWTGRNSPLHF.

The chain carries TRBV29-1 and TRBJ1-2; 7 nucleotides align to TRBD1. Germline-derived CDR1 and CDR2 are SQVTM and ANQGSEA. V lost 7 bases, J lost 8 bases, and 13 bases stayed unmatched. The CDR3 loop spans 13 amino acids. Written as DNA, the CDR3 is TGCAGCGCCGAACCATTGACAGGGAACGGCTACACCTTC. This translates into CSAEPLTGNGYTF.

V usage is TRBV10-2 and J usage is TRBJ2-6; the match to TRBD1 covers 7 bases. After removal of 6 bases from V and 0 bases from J, the junction contained 5 bases not matched to a gene. This CDR3 has 16 residues. From germline, CDR1 is WSHSY and CDR2 SAAADI. CDR3 DNA sequence: TGCGCCAGCAGCTGGGACAGCCGCTCTGGGGCCAACGTCCTGACTTTC. The encoded protein is CASSWDSRSGANVLTF.

The rearrangement uses TRBV19 and TRBJ1-4; TRBD1 might be the D (5 bases). The V and J ends lost 3 bases and 4 bases respectively, with 12 bases between them. The CDR3 is made up of 15 amino acids. Per the germline V gene, CDR1 is LNHDA and CDR2 is SQIVND (reference sequence). The CDR3 coding sequence is TGTGCCAGTAGTATTCGGGGACTGATTAATGAAAAACTGTTTTTT. Protein product: CASSIRGLINEKLFF.

This clone was detected only once. Here the CDR3 reads CASSAATGLAGGSYEQYF. The CDR3 DNA sequence: TGTGCCAGTAGTGCCGCCACGGGACTAGCGGGAGGGTCCTACGAGCAGTACTTC. The chain combines TRBV19 with TRBJ2-7, with 16 bases lining up with TRBD2. Germline CDR1 is LNHDA and CDR2 is SQIVND (reference sequence). With 5 bases clipped from V and 1 base from J, the junction kept 8 bases outside the gene matches. This CDR3 is built from 18 residues.

The chain has TRBV3-1 (or the pseudogene TRBV3-2) and TRBJ2-3, with D maybe TRBD1 (5 bases). Between the trimmed V and J ends, which lost 0 bases and 7 bases, there was a span of 11 bases. The CDR3 length is 14 residues. The V gene's germline CDR1 is LGHDT and CDR2 YNNKEL (reference sequence). The CDR3 here is CASSQDLTANTQYF. DNA for the CDR3: TGTGCCAGCAGCCAAGATCTGACAGCGAATACGCAGTATTTT.

The chain employs TRBV5-1 and TRBJ2-5, with unresolved D. This CDR3 has 12 residues. V was pared by 4 bases and J by 4 bases, with 8 bases between. The V gene's germline CDR1 is SGHRS and CDR2 YFSETQ. The DNA for the CDR3 is TGCGCCAGCAGCAAAGCAGGAGAGACCCAGTACTTC. It encodes CASSKAGETQYF.

The gene calls are TRBV25-1 and TRBJ1-4, with D possibly matching TRBD1 (5 bases). Germline CDR1 is MGHDK and CDR2 is SYGVNS. V lost 5 bases and J 0 bases, leaving 16 bases between the germline ends. The CDR3 has 17 residues. The CDR3 sequence: CASSQTVLSSTNEKLFF. The CDR3, as DNA: TGTGCCAGCAGTCAGACAGTGTTATCTTCAACTAATGAAAAACTGTTTTTT.

The gene calls are TRBV27 and TRBJ2-7; 10 bases match TRBD2. V lost 2 bases to trimming and J lost 7 bases; unmatched junction nucleotides: 11. Germline CDR1 and CDR2: MNHEY and SMNVEV (reference sequence). This CDR3 comprises 16 residues. The CDR3 reads CASSLNYGLAATEQYF. The CDR3 nucleotides read TGTGCCAGCAGTTTAAATTATGGACTAGCGGCTACGGAGCAGTACTTC.